A selection of T cell receptor beta chains follows, all from one sample in a study of blood T cell repertoires in COVID-19. Sequencing used immunoSEQ multiplex PCR; TCRdb keeps in-frame clones, though not all of them. The sample carries over 250,000 clones, 90% recorded once. The sequenced sample was peripheral blood. Receptors were obtained from a woman between 45 and 60 years old with COVID-19, enrolled during active disease. CDR3s include the opening cysteine and the closing phenylalanine or tryptophan. A D gene is named only where the DNA matches it firmly. Part of the rows lack a size; the others show once, few, many or a class for expanded clones.

CDR3 DNA: TGTGCCAGTAGTATGGGAGGGGTTACCGGGGAGCTGTTTTTT
CDR3 protein: CASSMGGVTGELFF
J gene: TRBJ2-2
V gene: TRBV19
D gene: TRBD2
clone size: -

CDR3 DNA: TGCGCCAGCAGCCAAGCCCCCAGGGCCTACGAGCAGTACTTC
CDR3 protein: CASSQAPRAYEQYF
J gene: TRBJ2-7
V gene: TRBV4-1
D gene: -
clone size: -

CDR3 DNA: TGTGCCAGTAGTATCCAGGGCTCCTACGAGCAGTACTTC
CDR3 protein: CASSIQGSYEQYF
J gene: TRBJ2-7
V gene: TRBV19
D gene: -
clone size: -

CDR3 DNA: TGTGCCAGCAGCCCCTTAACAGGGAACTATGGCTACACCTTC
CDR3 protein: CASSPLTGNYGYTF
J gene: TRBJ1-2
V gene: TRBV7-6
D gene: -
clone size: -

CDR3 DNA: TGTGCCAGCGCCGGACAGTTGAACACTGAAGCTTTCTTT
CDR3 protein: CASAGQLNTEAFF
J gene: TRBJ1-1
V gene: TRBV10-3
D gene: -
clone size: once

CDR3 DNA: TGCGCCAGCAAGGGGGCCCAAGAGACCCAGTACTTC
CDR3 protein: CASKGAQETQYF
J gene: TRBJ2-5
V gene: TRBV5-1
D gene: TRBD1
clone size: once

CDR3 DNA: TGTGCCAGCAGTGAAAAGCCCGCCGAGACTAGGGGAAACATTCAGTACTTC
CDR3 protein: CASSEKPAETRGNIQYF
J gene: TRBJ2-4
V gene: TRBV6-1
D gene: -
clone size: -

CDR3 DNA: TGTGCCAGCAGCCTAAGAGAAGGACAGGGGACGGACTATGGCTACACCTTC
CDR3 protein: CASSLREGQGTDYGYTF
J gene: TRBJ1-2
V gene: TRBV4-2
D gene: TRBD1
clone size: -

CDR3 DNA: TGTGCCAGCATGGGACAGGGGGGCTATGGCTACACCTTC
CDR3 protein: CASMGQGGYGYTF
J gene: TRBJ1-2
V gene: TRBV6-5
D gene: TRBD1
clone size: -

CDR3 DNA: TGTGCCAGCAGCTTAGTGCCTCAGTACAATGAGCAGTTCTTC
CDR3 protein: CASSLVPQYNEQFF
J gene: TRBJ2-1
V gene: TRBV7-2
D gene: -
clone size: -

CDR3 DNA: TGTGCCAGCAGCTCCCCGGTGGGGGGGGTGCGTGCCGAGCAGTACTTC
CDR3 protein: CASSSPVGGVRAEQYF
J gene: TRBJ2-7
V gene: TRBV9
D gene: TRBD2
clone size: -

CDR3 DNA: TGTGCCAGCAGGGCCCCCGGAGGGCCGCGAGAGCAGTACTTC
CDR3 protein: CASRAPGGPREQYF
J gene: TRBJ2-7
V gene: TRBV6-5
D gene: -
clone size: -

CDR3 DNA: TGTGCCAGCAGCACCCTGGGACAGGCGCCCATCTTC
CDR3 protein: CASSTLGQAPIF
J gene: TRBJ2-1
V gene: TRBV9
D gene: TRBD1
clone size: -

CDR3 DNA: TGTGCCAGCAGCTCCCAGGGACAGTTGGACGACTATGGCTACACCTTC
CDR3 protein: CASSSQGQLDDYGYTF
J gene: TRBJ1-2
V gene: TRBV7-2
D gene: TRBD1
clone size: -

CDR3 DNA: TGTGCCAGCAGCCGGGATGCCGGGACAGGGTACTCTGGGGCCAACGTCCTGACTTTC
CDR3 protein: CASSRDAGTGYSGANVLTF
J gene: TRBJ2-6
V gene: TRBV4-2
D gene: TRBD1
clone size: once

CDR3 DNA: TGTGCCAGCAGCGATCCCTCCGGGAAGTTCTTC
CDR3 protein: CASSDPSGKFF
J gene: TRBJ2-1
V gene: TRBV6-6
D gene: -
clone size: many

CDR3 DNA: TGCGCCAGCAGCTTTGACGGGAGTACCGTCGAGCAGTACTTC
CDR3 protein: CASSFDGSTVEQYF
J gene: TRBJ2-7
V gene: TRBV5-1
D gene: -
clone size: -

CDR3 DNA: TGTGCCAGCAGCTTGGTATTCGGGAGGGCCTCCTCCGAGCAGTACTTC
CDR3 protein: CASSLVFGRASSEQYF
J gene: TRBJ2-7
V gene: TRBV5-4
D gene: TRBD2
clone size: -